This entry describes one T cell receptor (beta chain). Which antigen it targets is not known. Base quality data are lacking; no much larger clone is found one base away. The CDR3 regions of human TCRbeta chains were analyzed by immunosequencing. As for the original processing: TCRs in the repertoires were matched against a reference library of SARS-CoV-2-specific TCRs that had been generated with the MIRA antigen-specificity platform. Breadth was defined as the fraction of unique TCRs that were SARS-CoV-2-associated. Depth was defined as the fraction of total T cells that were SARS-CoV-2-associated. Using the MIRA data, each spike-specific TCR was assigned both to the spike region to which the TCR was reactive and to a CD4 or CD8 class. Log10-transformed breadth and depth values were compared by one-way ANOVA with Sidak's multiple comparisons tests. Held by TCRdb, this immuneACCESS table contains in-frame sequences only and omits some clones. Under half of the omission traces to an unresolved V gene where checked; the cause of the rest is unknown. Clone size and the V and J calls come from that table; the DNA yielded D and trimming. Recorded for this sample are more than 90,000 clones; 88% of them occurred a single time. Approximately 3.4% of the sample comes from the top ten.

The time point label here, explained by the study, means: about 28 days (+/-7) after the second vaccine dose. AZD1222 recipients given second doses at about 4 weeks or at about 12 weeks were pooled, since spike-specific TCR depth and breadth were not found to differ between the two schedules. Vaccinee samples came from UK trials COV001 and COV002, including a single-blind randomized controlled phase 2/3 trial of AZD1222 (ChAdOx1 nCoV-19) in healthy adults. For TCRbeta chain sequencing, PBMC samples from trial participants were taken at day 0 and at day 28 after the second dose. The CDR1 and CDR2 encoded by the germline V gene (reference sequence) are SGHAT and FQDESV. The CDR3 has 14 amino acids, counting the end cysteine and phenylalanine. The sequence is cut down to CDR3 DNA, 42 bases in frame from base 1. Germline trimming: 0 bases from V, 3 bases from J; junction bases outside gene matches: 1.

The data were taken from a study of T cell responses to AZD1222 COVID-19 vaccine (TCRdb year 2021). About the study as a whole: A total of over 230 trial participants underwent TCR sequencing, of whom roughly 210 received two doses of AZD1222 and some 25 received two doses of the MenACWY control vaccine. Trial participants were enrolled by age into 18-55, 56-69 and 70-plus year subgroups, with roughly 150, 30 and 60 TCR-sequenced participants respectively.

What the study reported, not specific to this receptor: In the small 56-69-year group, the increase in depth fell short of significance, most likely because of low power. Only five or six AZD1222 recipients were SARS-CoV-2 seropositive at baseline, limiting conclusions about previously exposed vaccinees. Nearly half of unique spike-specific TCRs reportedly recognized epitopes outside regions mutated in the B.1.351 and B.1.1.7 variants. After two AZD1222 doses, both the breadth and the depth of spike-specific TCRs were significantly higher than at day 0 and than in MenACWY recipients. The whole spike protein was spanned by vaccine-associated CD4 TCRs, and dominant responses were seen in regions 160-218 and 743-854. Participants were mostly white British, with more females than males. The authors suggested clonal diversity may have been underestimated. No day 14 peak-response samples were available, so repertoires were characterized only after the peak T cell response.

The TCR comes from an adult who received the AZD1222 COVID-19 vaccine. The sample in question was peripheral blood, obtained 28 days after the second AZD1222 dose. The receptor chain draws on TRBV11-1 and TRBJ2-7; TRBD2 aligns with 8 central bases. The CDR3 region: CASSLAGTSYEQYF. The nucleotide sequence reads TGTGCCAGCAGCTTAGCCGGGACTAGCTACGAGCAGTACTTC.